Shown below are 4 T cell receptor beta chains from a single sample sequenced in a study of vaccination and CD4 T cells after COVID-19. Cultured CD4+ T cell DNA was sequenced using the Oncomine TCR Beta short-read assay. Each CDR3 protein gets one entry after TCRdb re-called the PCR reads with MiXCR. Of roughly 9,000 distinct CDR3 sequences detected, about 28% appear once; the ten largest clones hold about 13%. Their antigens remain unidentified. As to treatment: roughly ten-day PBMC culture with coronavirus spike peptide pools or control peptides (ViraFEST assay). Sequenced material: CD4+ T cells from blood, cultured in vitro, taken after SARS-CoV-2 vaccination. The receptors derive from a human donor who had recovered from COVID-19.

This clonotype has just a few counts. The chain is built from TRBV6-1 and TRBJ1-5; D possibly corresponds to TRBD1 (6 bases). The germline V gene has CDR1 MNHNS and CDR2 SASEGT. Trimming took off 11 bases at V and 5 bases at J, with 22 bases between the two ends. CDR3 length equals 15 residues. This CDR3 is CASKQGRGGDQPQHF. The CDR3 DNA reads TGTGCCTCTAAACAGGGCCGGGGAGGGGATCAGCCCCAGCATTTT.

This chain links TRBV12-3 or TRBV12-4 with TRBJ1-2; no firm D call. Trimming took off 7 bases at V and 5 bases at J, with 14 bases between the two ends. The CDR3 sequence is 13 residues long. CDR3 bases: TGTGCCAGCACCCACCGCTCGGGGTATGGCTACACCTTC. Translating gives CASTHRSGYGYTF.

The V call is TRBV7-8, the J call TRBJ2-7; weak D call: TRBD1 (6 bases). Trimming shortened V by 1 base and J by 3 bases, and 13 bases separated the two germline ends. The CDR3 is 15 amino acids. CDR1 is SGHVS, CDR2 FQNEAQ, per germline. CDR3 nucleotide sequence: TGTGCCAGCAGCTTAGACCGGGACACGCGCTACGAGCAGTACTTC. It codes for CASSLDRDTRYEQYF.

CDR3 protein: CASSSTSNEQFF. The CDR3 DNA sequence: TGTGCCAGCAGCTCCACTAGCAATGAGCAGTTCTTC. This sequence joins TRBV7-8 and TRBJ2-1, with D perhaps TRBD2 (5 bases). The ends were cut back, 4 bases at V and 6 bases at J, with 7 bases in the middle. Germline V gene lookup returns CDR1 SGHVS and CDR2 FQNEAQ. This CDR3 has 12 residues.